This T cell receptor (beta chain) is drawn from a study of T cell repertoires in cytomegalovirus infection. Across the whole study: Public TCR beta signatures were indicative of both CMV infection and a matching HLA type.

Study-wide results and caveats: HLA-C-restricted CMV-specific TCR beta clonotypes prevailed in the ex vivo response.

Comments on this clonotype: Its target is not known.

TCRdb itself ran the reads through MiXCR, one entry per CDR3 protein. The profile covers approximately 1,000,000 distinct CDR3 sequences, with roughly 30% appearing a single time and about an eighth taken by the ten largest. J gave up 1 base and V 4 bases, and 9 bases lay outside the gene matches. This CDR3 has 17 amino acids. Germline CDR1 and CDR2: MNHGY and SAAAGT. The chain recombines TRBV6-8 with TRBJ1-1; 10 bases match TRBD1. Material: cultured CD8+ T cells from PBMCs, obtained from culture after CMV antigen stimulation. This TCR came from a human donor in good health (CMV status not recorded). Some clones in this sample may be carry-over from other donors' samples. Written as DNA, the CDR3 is TGTGCCAGCAGTTTTCCGACAGGGGGCCGTGGGAACACTGAAGCTTTCTTT. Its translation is CASSFPTGGRGNTEAFF.